This T cell receptor (beta chain) derives from a study of T cell responses to AZD1222 COVID-19 vaccine. Germline V gene lookup returns CDR1 SEHNR and CDR2 FQNEAQ (reference sequence). The CDR3 is 15 residues long. V was clipped by 7 bases and J by 2 bases; unmatched bases: 6. This clone was detected only once. Repertoires were generated with immunoSEQ multiplex PCR, while TCRdb's copy carries only in-frame clones and drops some. The profile covers about 140,000 clones, with 80% to 95% appearing a single time and 1.7% taken by the ten largest. This TCR was sampled from an adult in good health. The chain combines TRBV7-9 with TRBJ2-3; TRBD2 matches 10 bases. Source: peripheral blood, taken on day 0 of AZD1222 vaccination. CDR3 sequence: CASTGLADYTDTQYF. Here the CDR3 DNA reads TGTGCCAGCACCGGACTAGCGGACTACACAGATACGCAGTATTTT. The entire variable domain, with the rest obtained from reference TRBV7-9 and TRBJ2-3, is as follows: DTGVSQNPRHKITKRGQNVTFRCDPISEHNRLYWYRQTLGQGPEFLTYFQNEAQLEKSRLLSDRFSAERPKGSFSTLEIQRTEQGDSAMYLCASTGLADYTDTQYFGPGTRLTVL.